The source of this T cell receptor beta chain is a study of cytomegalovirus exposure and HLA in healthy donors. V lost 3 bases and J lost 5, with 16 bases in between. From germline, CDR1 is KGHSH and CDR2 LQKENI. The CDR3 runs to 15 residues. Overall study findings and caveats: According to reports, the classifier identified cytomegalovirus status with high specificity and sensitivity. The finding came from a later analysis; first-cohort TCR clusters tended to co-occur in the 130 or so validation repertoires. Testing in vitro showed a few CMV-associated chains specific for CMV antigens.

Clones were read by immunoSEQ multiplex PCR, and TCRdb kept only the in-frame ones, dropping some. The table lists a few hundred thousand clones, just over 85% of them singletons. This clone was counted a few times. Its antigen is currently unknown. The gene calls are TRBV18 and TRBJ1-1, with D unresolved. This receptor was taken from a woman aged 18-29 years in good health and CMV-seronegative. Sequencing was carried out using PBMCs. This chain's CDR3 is CASSPGYGERTEAFF. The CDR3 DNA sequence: TGTGCCAGCTCACCGGGGTATGGGGAGAGAACTGAAGCTTTCTTT.